Below are 32 T cell receptor beta chains sequenced from a single sample in a study of blood T cells in healthy people across ages. A second PCR of 7 to 11 cycles used a sample-barcoded 5' primer and a J-beta primer mix. TCRdb reprocessed the 5' RACE reads via MiXCR and lists one record per CDR3 protein. The sample records 700,000 to 850,000 distinct CDR3 sequences, less than 70% being singletons. The source material was blood. These receptors were collected from an elderly man in good health.

This chain joins TRBV4-2 and TRBJ2-1; TRBD2 might be the D (5 bases). Looked up from germline, CDR1 is LGHNA and CDR2 is YNFKEQ. Trimming cost V 1 base and J 7 bases, with 8 bases left between them. CDR3 size: 13 residues. In DNA, the CDR3 is TGTGCCAGCAGCCAAGTCGGGGATAATGAGCAGTTCTTC. Translated: CASSQVGDNEQFF.

The chain couples TRBV6-2 or TRBV6-3 to TRBJ2-7; TRBD2 aligns across 7 bases. The ends lost 2 bases at V and 0 bases at J; junction bases unmatched: 4. Germline assignment: CDR1 MNHEY and CDR2 SVGEGT. This CDR3 has 15 residues. Written as DNA, the CDR3 is TGTGCCAGCAGTTACCGGCGGGAGCCCTCCTACGAGCAGTACTTC. Translating it yields CASSYRREPSYEQYF.

The CDR3 DNA is TGCAGCGTTGCTGGGACAGTAAAATACGAGCAGTACTTC. Protein product: CSVAGTVKYEQYF. The chain uses TRBV29-1 and TRBJ2-7; 7 bases are a match to TRBD1. The CDR3 contains 13 residues. Trimming removed 4 bases from V and 4 bases from J; junction bases left unmatched: 7. Germline loops: CDR1 SQVTM, CDR2 ANQGSEA.

CDR3 in DNA: TGTGCCACCAGTGAGCCGGGACTAGCAAGTAGCACAGATACGCAGTATTTT. Its translation is CATSEPGLASSTDTQYF. This rearrangement joins TRBV24-1 to TRBJ2-3; 9 bases line up with TRBD2. CDR1 and CDR2 (germline): KGHDR, SFDVKD. The CDR3 spans 17 residues. J was trimmed by 0 bases and V by 4 bases; bases with no gene match: 7.

The DNA for the CDR3 is TGTGCCAGCAGCTTCAGTCTAGCGGGAGGGGTCTACGAGCAGTACTTC. Its translation: CASSFSLAGGVYEQYF. This sequence joins TRBV7-8 and TRBJ2-7; 12 bases are shared with TRBD2. The CDR3 consists of 16 residues. V shed 3 bases, J shed 3 bases, and the junction held 6 bases outside the gene matches. In germline, CDR1 is SGHVS, CDR2 FQNEAQ.

The V and J genes are TRBV5-1 and TRBJ2-1, with a tentative D call TRBD2 (6 bases). V was clipped by 6 bases and J by 8 bases, with 18 bases between them. The CDR3 runs 14 residues. Germline lookup yields CDR1 SGHRS and CDR2 YFSETQ. The CDR3: CASNVGLARHEQFF. CDR3 nucleotide sequence: TGCGCCAGCAATGTTGGGCTAGCGAGGCATGAGCAGTTCTTC.

V gene TRBV15 combines with J gene TRBJ1-4; D is uncertain. CDR1 is LNHNV and CDR2 is YYDKDF in the germline V gene (reference sequence). V lost 5 bases and J 11 bases, leaving 15 bases between the germline ends. This CDR3 has 13 residues. The CDR3 DNA reads TGTGCCACCAGCCCTACACCCTTCGACAAACTGTTTTTT. This codes for CATSPTPFDKLFF.

This rearrangement joins TRBV2 to TRBJ2-7; 10 nucleotides align to TRBD2. There are 15 residues in the CDR3. Germline values: CDR1 SNHLY, CDR2 FYNNEI. V was clipped by 3 bases and J by 0 bases; unmatched bases: 2. The CDR3 coding sequence is TGTGCCAGCAGTGACCCTAGCGGGAGCTCCTACGAGCAGTACTTC. Amino acid sequence: CASSDPSGSSYEQYF.

The table lists this clonotype with a few counts. V and J are TRBV6-6 and TRBJ2-7, with TRBD1 matching over 7 bases. CDR1 is MNHNY, CDR2 SVGAGI, per germline (reference sequence). The CDR3 consists of 14 residues. V lost 4 bases and J lost 2; bases outside the gene matches: 5. Here the CDR3 reads CASSSTGHTYEQYF. The CDR3 coding sequence is TGTGCCAGCAGTTCGACAGGGCACACCTACGAGCAGTACTTC.

This clonotype was detected ten times or more. The chain recombines TRBV7-9 with TRBJ2-1; 15 bases line up with TRBD2. In germline, CDR1 is SEHNR, CDR2 FQNEAQ (reference sequence). This CDR3 contains 14 residues. Losses at the gene ends were 4 bases for V and 10 bases for J; bases not matched to a gene: 2. The CDR3 sequence: CASSWGLAGGEQFF. DNA of the CDR3: TGTGCCAGCAGCTGGGGACTAGCGGGAGGCGAGCAGTTCTTC.

This clonotype has only one observation. V and J are TRBV6-6 and TRBJ2-2; 8 positions agree with TRBD2. Germline V gene sequence: CDR1 MNHNY, CDR2 SVGAGI (reference sequence). This CDR3 is 16 amino acids long. V lost 3 bases and J lost 8; bases outside the gene matches: 11. CDR3 sequence (DNA): TGTGCCAGCAGTTATACGCCCGGGACTAGTTCTGGGGAGCTGTTTTTT. Amino acids: CASSYTPGTSSGELFF.

This clonotype was counted a few times. The chain uses TRBV6-2 or TRBV6-3 and TRBJ2-5; 11 bases agree with TRBD2. V shed 2 bases and J 7 bases; nucleotides not matched to a gene: 6. Germline CDR1 reads MNHEY; CDR2 reads SVGEGT. This CDR3 spans 15 amino acids. The CDR3 sequence is CASSYQLAGAGTQYF. The CDR3 DNA sequence: TGTGCCAGCAGTTACCAACTAGCGGGAGCGGGGACCCAGTACTTC.

Of note for this clonotype: One end of the junction fails to match germline, which may point to a read error. V and J are TRBV20-1 and TRBJ2-4, with a possible D match to TRBD1 (6 bases). CDR3 length: 15 residues. CDR1 and CDR2 from the germline V gene are DFQATT and SNEGSKA (reference sequence). Here the CDR3 DNA reads TGCGGTGCTAGAGATAAGGGCAGGGGTTTGAGGGAGCAGTACTTC. It translates to CGARDKGRGLREQYF.

This clonotype was recorded once. This CDR3 is CASGLGYRDRGAHEQFF. DNA for the CDR3: TGTGCTAGTGGTTTGGGCTACCGGGACAGGGGAGCCCATGAGCAGTTCTTC. The rearrangement links TRBV12-5 to TRBJ2-1, with TRBD1 matching 10 bases. V lost 1 base to trimming and J lost 8 bases; unmatched junction nucleotides: 11. Germline CDR1 is LGHNT and CDR2 is FRNRAP. This CDR3 region has 17 residues.

This clonotype was observed a few times. The chain carries TRBV19 and TRBJ2-7; 13 bases align to TRBD2. The CDR3 has 15 amino acids. V lost 5 bases, J lost 5 bases, and 6 bases stayed unmatched. Germline V CDR1 and CDR2: LNHDA, SQIVND (reference sequence). The CDR3 bases are TGTGCCAGTAGTGCCGGACTAGCGGGAGCTAACGAGCAGTACTTC. As protein: CASSAGLAGANEQYF.

The CDR3 region is CSVSSTGVSYERYF. The CDR3 region has the DNA TGCAGCGTTTCTTCGACAGGGGTCTCCTACGAGCGGTACTTC. The rearrangement joins TRBV29-1 to TRBJ2-5; 8 nucleotides match TRBD1. V lost 5 bases and J lost 13; bases outside the gene matches: 18. This CDR3 is built from 14 residues. Per germline, CDR1 SQVTM and CDR2 ANQGSEA.

CDR3 loop: CASSETLGTEAFF. In nucleotides, the CDR3 is TGTGCCAGCAGTGAAACCCTGGGCACTGAAGCTTTCTTT. The rearrangement joins TRBV6-1 to TRBJ1-1; D gene uncertain. Germline assignment: CDR1 MNHNS and CDR2 SASEGT. Trimming removed 2 bases from V and 4 bases from J, with 8 bases in between. This CDR3 spans 13 amino acids.

The chain has TRBV6-6 and TRBJ1-2; D remains unclear. This CDR3 has 15 residues. Germline V gene lookup returns CDR1 MNHNY and CDR2 SVGAGI (reference sequence). Trimming pared 6 bases from V and 7 bases from J, leaving 21 bases between. The CDR3 nucleotides are TGTGCCAGCAGGACGTCGTCCTCGCCCATTGGTGGCTACACCTTC. It yields the protein CASRTSSSPIGGYTF.

In this sample, this clonotype turned up a few times. V is TRBV15 and J is TRBJ2-7, with D maybe TRBD1 (6 bases). The last part of the DNA fits TRBJ2-5 better; the J call may be wrong. The germline gives CDR1 LNHNV, CDR2 YYDKDF (reference sequence). This CDR3 has 13 amino acids. CDR3 nucleotide sequence: TGTGCCACCAGCAACAGGGCTCAAGAGACCCAGTACTTC. Protein sequence: CATSNRAQETQYF.

This chain connects TRBV3-1 to TRBJ1-2, with TRBD1 as a possible D gene (6 bases). The CDR3 consists of 16 residues. Trimming cost V 0 bases and J 2 bases, with 13 bases left between them. Germline assignment: CDR1 LGHDT and CDR2 YNNKEL (reference sequence). CDR3 region: CASSQDRGVGNYGYTF. CDR3 nucleotides: TGTGCCAGCAGCCAAGATAGGGGGGTCGGAAACTATGGCTACACCTTC.

The chain has TRBV2 and TRBJ2-7, with D perhaps TRBD2 (6 bases). CDR3 length: 13 amino acids. Germline loops: CDR1 SNHLY, CDR2 FYNNEI. Trimming left V 6 bases short and J 5 bases short, with 14 bases between. The CDR3 spells CASSPGVWNEQYF. The CDR3 DNA reads as TGTGCCAGCAGCCCGGGAGTATGGAACGAGCAGTACTTC.

This clonotype has a handful of counts. This sequence joins TRBV4-2 and TRBJ2-3; D might be TRBD1 (5 bases). Between the trimmed V and J ends, which lost 0 bases and 5 bases, there was a span of 12 bases. Per germline, CDR1 LGHNA and CDR2 YNFKEQ. The CDR3 is 15 amino acids. The CDR3 here is CASSQENQGGDTQYF. CDR3 nucleotide sequence: TGTGCCAGCAGCCAAGAGAACCAGGGTGGAGATACGCAGTATTTT.

V is TRBV12-3 or TRBV12-4 and J is TRBJ1-2; 7 nucleotides match TRBD1. This CDR3 is built from 13 residues. The J segment lost 7 bases and the V segment lost 3 bases, leaving 5 bases of the junction unmatched. CDR3 sequence reads: CASSLRRGLGYTF. As DNA, the CDR3 is TGTGCCAGCAGTTTGAGGAGGGGGCTTGGCTACACCTTC.

This clonotype was recorded a few times. The chain uses TRBV28 and TRBJ2-4; 7 bases fit TRBD1. Germline assignment: CDR1 MDHEN and CDR2 SYDVKM. This CDR3 has 15 amino acids. With 5 bases clipped from V and 6 bases from J, the junction kept 10 bases outside the gene matches. CDR3 amino acids: CASSGTVGQANIQYF. CDR3 DNA: TGTGCCAGCAGTGGGACAGTGGGTCAAGCAAACATTCAGTACTTC. Using reference TRBV28 and TRBJ2-4 for the parts outside the CDR3, the full variable domain is DVKVTQSSRYLVKRTGEKVFLECVQDMDHENMFWYRQDPGLGLRLIYFSYDVKMKEKGDIPEGYSVSREKKERFSLILESASTNQTSMYLCASSGTVGQANIQYFGAGTRLSVL.

V usage is TRBV9 and J usage is TRBJ2-1, with 14 bases fitting TRBD2. J lost 4 bases, V lost 4 bases, and 7 bases had no gene match. Germline V gives CDR1 SGDLS, CDR2 YYNGEE. This CDR3 spans 17 amino acids. In DNA, the CDR3 is TGTGCCAGCAGCCCGAGGACTAGCGGGGGGAGTTACAATGAGCAGTTCTTC. The encoded protein is CASSPRTSGGSYNEQFF.

This clonotype was detected a few times. The genes are TRBV4-2 and TRBJ2-7, with D possibly matching TRBD1 (5 bases). The CDR3 runs 15 residues. Germline V gives CDR1 LGHNA, CDR2 YNFKEQ. The ends were cut back, 0 bases at V and 4 bases at J, with 13 bases in the middle. CDR3 sequence (DNA): TGTGCCAGCAGCCAAGAAGGGGCCGGCGTTTACGAGCAGTACTTC. Amino acids: CASSQEGAGVYEQYF.

This clonotype was counted a few times. V gene TRBV4-1 combines with J gene TRBJ2-7, with TRBD1 identical over 7 bases. The CDR3 sequence is 17 residues long. J lost 3 bases, V lost 0 bases, and 11 bases had no gene match. The germline CDR1 and CDR2 sequences are MGHRA and YSYEKL. CDR3 DNA: TGCGCCAGCAGCCAAGAAGGACCCCGACAGGGTGGCTACGAGCAGTACTTC. This gives the protein CASSQEGPRQGGYEQYF.

The chain combines TRBV20-1 with TRBJ2-2; 8 bases match TRBD2. Germline-derived CDR1 and CDR2 are DFQATT and SNEGSKA (reference sequence). Losses at the gene ends were 0 bases for V and 4 bases for J; bases not matched to a gene: 7. The CDR3 runs to 16 residues. The CDR3 protein is CSARDPGGARTGELFF. The CDR3 coding sequence is TGCAGTGCTAGAGACCCCGGGGGGGCGCGCACCGGGGAGCTGTTTTTT.

The chain links TRBV29-1 to TRBJ2-2; 7 nucleotides agree with TRBD1. The CDR3 sequence is 13 residues long. The V gene end was trimmed by 7 bases and the J gene end by 4 bases; junction bases not matched to a gene: 6. The germline V gene encodes CDR1 SQVTM and CDR2 ANQGSEA. The chain's CDR3 is CSGRQGGTGELFF. DNA for the CDR3: TGCAGCGGACGACAGGGTGGCACCGGGGAGCTGTTTTTT.

V usage is TRBV30 and J usage is TRBJ2-1; 12 positions agree with TRBD2. Trimming removed 2 bases from V and 4 bases from J; junction bases left unmatched: 6. The CDR3 is 16 amino acids. Germline V gives CDR1 GTSNPN, CDR2 SVGIG (reference sequence). The CDR3 spells CAWSTGLAGGYNEQFF. The CDR3 region has the DNA TGTGCCTGGAGTACGGGACTAGCGGGCGGATACAATGAGCAGTTCTTC. Looking up the rest from reference TRBV30 and TRBJ2-1 gives the full variable domain: SQTIHQWPATLVQPVGSPLSLECTVEGTSNPNLYWYRQAAGRGLQLLFYSVGIGQISSEVPQNLSASRPQDRQFILSSKKLLLSDSGFYLCAWSTGLAGGYNEQFFGPGTRLTVL.

This clonotype was counted a few times. V usage is TRBV2 and J usage is TRBJ2-7; maybe TRBD1 (6 bases). With 5 bases removed from V and 3 bases from J, the gap between germline ends came to 8 bases. Per germline, CDR1 SNHLY and CDR2 FYNNEI. The CDR3 runs 12 residues. The DNA of the CDR3 is TGTGCCAGCAGTTGGACAGACTACGAGCAGTACTTC. Amino acids: CASSWTDYEQYF.

In regard to this clonotype: An end of the junction differs from the germline gene, which may be a read error. The chain uses TRBV13 and TRBJ2-1; D possibly corresponds to TRBD1 (6 bases). CDR1 and CDR2 (germline): PRHDT, FYEKMQ (reference sequence). This CDR3 has 15 amino acids. Here the CDR3 reads CTSSQGGRRANEQFF. The CDR3 coding sequence is TGTACCAGCAGCCAAGGGGGACGAAGGGCCAATGAGCAGTTCTTC.